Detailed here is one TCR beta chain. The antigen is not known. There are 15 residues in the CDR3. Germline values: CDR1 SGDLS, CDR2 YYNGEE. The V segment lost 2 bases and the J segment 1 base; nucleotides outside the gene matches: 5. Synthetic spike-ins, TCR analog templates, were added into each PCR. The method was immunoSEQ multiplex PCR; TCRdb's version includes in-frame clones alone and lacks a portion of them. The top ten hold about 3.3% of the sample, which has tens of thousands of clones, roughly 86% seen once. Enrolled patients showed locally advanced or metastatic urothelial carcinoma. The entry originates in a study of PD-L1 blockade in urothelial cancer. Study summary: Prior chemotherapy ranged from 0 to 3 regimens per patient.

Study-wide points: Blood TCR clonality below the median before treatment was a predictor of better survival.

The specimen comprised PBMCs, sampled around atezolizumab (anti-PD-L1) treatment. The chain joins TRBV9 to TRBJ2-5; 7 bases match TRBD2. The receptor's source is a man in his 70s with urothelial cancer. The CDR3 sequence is CASSVLPSGQETQYF. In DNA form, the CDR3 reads TGTGCCAGCAGCGTCCTACCTAGCGGCCAAGAGACCCAGTACTTC.